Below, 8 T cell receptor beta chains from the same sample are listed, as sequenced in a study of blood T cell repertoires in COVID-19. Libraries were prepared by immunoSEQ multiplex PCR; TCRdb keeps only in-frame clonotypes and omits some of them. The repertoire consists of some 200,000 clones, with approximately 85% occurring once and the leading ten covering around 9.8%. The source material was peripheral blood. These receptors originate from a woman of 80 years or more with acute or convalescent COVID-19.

CDR3 DNA sequence: TGTGCCAGCAGCTCACGGACAGGGGGGCACGAGCAGTACTTC. It translates to CASSSRTGGHEQYF. The rearrangement joins TRBV5-5 to TRBJ2-7; TRBD1 matches at 10 bases. The length of the CDR3 is 14 residues. V trimming: 3 bases; J trimming: 5 bases; junction bases outside the gene matches: 5. CDR1 is SGHKS and CDR2 is YYEKEE in the germline V gene (reference sequence).

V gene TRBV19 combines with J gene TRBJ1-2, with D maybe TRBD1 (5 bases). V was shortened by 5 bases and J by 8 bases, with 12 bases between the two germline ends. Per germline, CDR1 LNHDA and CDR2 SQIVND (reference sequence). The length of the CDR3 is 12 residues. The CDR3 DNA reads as TGTGCCAGTAGTCCCGGGACTCGGGGCTACACCTTC. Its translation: CASSPGTRGYTF.

The CDR3 bases are TGTGCCAGCAGCTGGACGGGAATCGTAGCGGGGGGCTACACCTTC. As protein: CASSWTGIVAGGYTF. The chain recombines TRBV5-5 with TRBJ1-2; unclear D gene. The CDR3 is made up of 15 amino acids. Germline lookup yields CDR1 SGHKS and CDR2 YYEKEE (reference sequence). Trimming stripped 3 bases from V and 8 bases from J, with 20 bases between. The whole variable domain, remainder taken from reference TRBV5-5 and TRBJ1-2, is DAGVTQSPTHLIKTRGQQVTLRCSPISGHKSVSWYQQVLGQGPQFIFQYYEKEERGRGNFPDRFSARQFPNYSSELNVNALLLGDSALYLCASSWTGIVAGGYTFGSGTRLTVV.

The CDR3 DNA reads as TGTGCCAGCAGATTGGACAGTAATCAGCCCCAGCATTTT. Translating it yields CASRLDSNQPQHF. The chain couples TRBV6-5 to TRBJ1-5; weak D call: TRBD1 (6 bases). Germline V gene sequence: CDR1 MNHEY, CDR2 SVGAGI. V lost 6 bases and J 4 bases, leaving 10 bases between the germline ends. This CDR3 is 13 amino acids long.

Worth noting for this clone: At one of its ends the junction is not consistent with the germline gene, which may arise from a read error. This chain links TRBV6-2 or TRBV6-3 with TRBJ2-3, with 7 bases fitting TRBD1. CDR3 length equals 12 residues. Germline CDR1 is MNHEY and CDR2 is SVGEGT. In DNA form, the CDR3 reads TGTGCCAGCAGTTACGGTGGGACAGCGACGAATTTT. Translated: CASSYGGTATNF.

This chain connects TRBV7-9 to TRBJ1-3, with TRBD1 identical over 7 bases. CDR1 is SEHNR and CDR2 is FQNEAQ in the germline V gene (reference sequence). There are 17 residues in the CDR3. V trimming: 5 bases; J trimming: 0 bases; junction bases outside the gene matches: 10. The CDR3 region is CASSPIQGTLSGNTIYF. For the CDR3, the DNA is TGTGCCAGCAGCCCCATACAGGGGACACTCTCTGGAAACACCATATATTTT.

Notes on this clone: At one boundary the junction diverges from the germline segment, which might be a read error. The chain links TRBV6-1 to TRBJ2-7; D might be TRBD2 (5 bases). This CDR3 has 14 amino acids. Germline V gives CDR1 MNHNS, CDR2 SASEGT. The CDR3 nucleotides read TGTGCCAGCAATGAACCAGGAGGCTCCTACGAGCAGTACTTC. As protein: CASNEPGGSYEQYF.

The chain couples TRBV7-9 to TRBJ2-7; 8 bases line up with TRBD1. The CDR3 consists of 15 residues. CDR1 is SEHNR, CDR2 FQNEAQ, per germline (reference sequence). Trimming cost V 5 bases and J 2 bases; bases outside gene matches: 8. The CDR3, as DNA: TGTGCCAGCAGCCCCCCGGGCAGGGGGCCCTACGAGCAGTACTTC. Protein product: CASSPPGRGPYEQYF.